The clone carrying this T cell receptor (beta chain) was counted a few times. Its antigen is unidentified. Without the conserved terminal phenylalanine or tryptophan, this CDR3 likely stems from a read error. These data originate in a study of tumor-infiltrating lymphocytes in primary liver carcinoma. Study-wide results and caveats: Detection in all five tumor regions applied to only about 7.5-24% of top clones.

Production of TCR beta cDNA used 500 ng total RNA together with a constant-region primer. ARM-PCR, slightly modified, supplied the TCR beta libraries through three nested multiplex PCR rounds. PCR rounds one and two used TRBV1-TRBV30 forward primers with a C-beta reverse primer for about 11 cycles each. Via MiXCR, TCRdb re-called the multiplex PCR reads, giving one row per CDR3 protein. This sample has around 71,000 distinct CDR3 sequences; 70% to 80% occur once, and the top ten carry roughly 13%. The germline V and J ends were trimmed by 4 bases and 0 bases, with 6 bases remaining between them. This CDR3 spans 13 amino acids. CDR1 is SGHRS, CDR2 YFSETQ, per germline. Unsorted bulk tissue of roughly 18-32 mg yielded co-extracted RNA and DNA. All patients had surgically resected primary liver carcinoma. Every tumor was sampled at five separate regions.

The rearrangement joins TRBV5-1 to TRBJ2-3, with D unresolved. This receptor was identified in a woman aged 55-69 years with primary liver carcinoma and hepatitis B virus infection. Source material: liver tumor tissue from sampling region 4. Subset noted: tumor region T4, right-lateral pole. The CDR3 spells CASSSTSTDTQYY. CDR3 in DNA: TGCGCCAGCAGCAGTACCAGCACAGATACGCAGTATTAT.